These 19 T cell receptor beta chains share one sample of origin, sequenced in a study of Tregs in tolerant kidney transplant recipients. The data were produced by immunoSEQ multiplex PCR, yet TCRdb's version contains in-frame clones alone and is incomplete. The top ten clones hold more than 0.3% of a sample with about 110,000 clones, nearly 90% of them seen once. The input for sequencing was CD4+ T cells from blood, taken before the transplant. The receptors were sampled from a human donor who received a combined kidney and bone marrow transplant.

CDR3 in amino acids: CASSLGLGYEQYF. CDR3 sequence (DNA): TGTGCCAGCAGCTTAGGACTAGGCTACGAGCAGTACTTC. The gene calls are TRBV7-9 and TRBJ2-7, with D perhaps matching TRBD2 (6 bases). V was shortened by 1 base and J by 3 bases, with 7 bases between the two germline ends. Germline loops: CDR1 SEHNR, CDR2 FQNEAQ (reference sequence). The CDR3 runs 13 residues. Combining the CDR3 with reference TRBV7-9 and TRBJ2-7 gives the whole variable domain DTGVSQNPRHKITKRGQNVTFRCDPISEHNRLYWYRQTLGQGPEFLTYFQNEAQLEKSRLLSDRFSAERPKGSFSTLEIQRTEQGDSAMYLCASSLGLGYEQYFGPGTRLTVT.

The V call is TRBV18, the J call TRBJ2-5, with D unclear. The V end lost 3 bases, the J end lost 0 bases, and 14 bases lay between the germline ends. This CDR3 has 16 residues. Germline V gene lookup returns CDR1 KGHSH and CDR2 LQKENI. The CDR3 loop reads CASSPAADGYQETQYF. The CDR3 region has the DNA TGTGCCAGCTCACCGGCAGCAGACGGGTACCAAGAGACCCAGTACTTC.

V is TRBV28 and J is TRBJ2-1; 8 bases are a match to TRBD2. V lost 5 bases to trimming and J lost 6 bases; unmatched junction nucleotides: 24. The CDR3 spans 20 residues. CDR1 and CDR2 from the germline V gene are MDHEN and SYDVKM. The CDR3 here is CASSRTTGRAVGMGANEQFF. The CDR3 DNA reads as TGTGCCAGCAGTAGGACCACCGGGAGGGCCGTGGGGATGGGTGCCAATGAGCAGTTCTTC. The full variable domain, rest sourced from reference TRBV28 and TRBJ2-1, is DVKVTQSSRYLVKRTGEKVFLECVQDMDHENMFWYRQDPGLGLRLIYFSYDVKMKEKGDIPEGYSVSREKKERFSLILESASTNQTSMYLCASSRTTGRAVGMGANEQFFGPGTRLTVL.

V is TRBV5-1 and J is TRBJ2-7; possible D gene TRBD1, 5 bases. This CDR3 has 14 residues. Deletions cut 1 base from V and 4 bases from J, with 12 bases between. The germline gives CDR1 SGHRS, CDR2 YFSETQ. For the CDR3, the DNA is TGCGCCAGCAGCTTGACCGGCAGGGTGTACGAGCAGTACTTC. Protein: CASSLTGRVYEQYF.

The chain uses TRBV11-2 and TRBJ1-4; possibly TRBD1 for D (5 bases). The CDR3 extends over 12 amino acids. Germline CDR1 reads SGHAT; CDR2 reads FQNNGV. The V end lost 0 bases, the J end lost 12 bases, and 8 bases lay between the germline ends. In nucleotides, the CDR3 is TGTGCCAGCAGCTTAGACAGGGCGGAACTGTTTTTT. Encoded protein: CASSLDRAELFF.

A single count supports this clone. The rearrangement uses TRBV15 and TRBJ1-2, with D maybe TRBD1 (6 bases). Looked up from germline, CDR1 is LNHNV and CDR2 is YYDKDF (reference sequence). The CDR3 has 14 amino acids. Deletions cut 3 bases from V and 2 bases from J, with 10 bases between. CDR3 in amino acids: CATSRVDSNYGYTF. The CDR3 DNA follows: TGTGCCACCAGCAGGGTGGACAGCAACTATGGCTACACCTTC. Filled out from reference TRBV15 and TRBJ1-2, the complete variable domain reads DAMVIQNPRYQVTQFGKPVTLSCSQTLNHNVMYWYQQKSSQAPKLLFHYYDKDFNNEADTPDNFQSRRPNTSFCFLDIRSPGLGDTAMYLCATSRVDSNYGYTFGSGTRLTVV.

This chain uses TRBV28 with TRBJ2-5; D might be TRBD1 (7 bases). This CDR3 contains 12 residues. Between the trimmed V and J ends, which lost 7 bases and 9 bases, there was a span of 15 bases. Germline lookup yields CDR1 MDHEN and CDR2 SYDVKM. The CDR3 sequence: CASTPGGLPQYF. The CDR3 DNA reads as TGTGCCAGCACCCCAGGGGGGTTGCCCCAGTACTTC.

The V call is TRBV18, the J call TRBJ1-4; 9 nucleotides line up with TRBD1. V dropped 6 bases and J dropped 7; count of bases not matched to a gene: 9. CDR1 KGHSH and CDR2 LQKENI come from the germline V gene. CDR3 length: 15 amino acids. The CDR3 sequence: CASSPQTGGFEKLFF. The CDR3 region has the DNA TGTGCCAGCTCTCCCCAGACAGGGGGGTTTGAAAAACTGTTTTTT.

The V gene is TRBV7-9, the J gene TRBJ2-7; 7 bases map to TRBD2. Trimming cost V 2 bases and J 2 bases; bases outside gene matches: 3. In germline, CDR1 is SEHNR, CDR2 FQNEAQ (reference sequence). The CDR3 length is 14 residues. The CDR3 is CASSLPGGAYEQYF. DNA of the CDR3: TGTGCCAGCAGCTTACCGGGAGGTGCCTACGAGCAGTACTTC.

The genes are TRBV7-9 and TRBJ1-2; D is ambiguous. Germline CDR1 SEHNR, CDR2 FQNEAQ (reference sequence). The V end was cut by 4 bases, the J end by 4 bases, with 25 bases between. This CDR3 has 18 residues. Here the CDR3 DNA reads TGTGCCAGCAGCTCGCCGTATAGTCGGAGCGATAATGGCTATGGCTACACCTTC. Protein: CASSSPYSRSDNGYGYTF. The entire variable domain, with the rest obtained from reference TRBV7-9 and TRBJ1-2, is as follows: DTGVSQNPRHKITKRGQNVTFRCDPISEHNRLYWYRQTLGQGPEFLTYFQNEAQLEKSRLLSDRFSAERPKGSFSTLEIQRTEQGDSAMYLCASSSPYSRSDNGYGYTFGSGTRLTVV.

The chain is built from TRBV5-6 and TRBJ2-5, with unresolved D. The V and J ends lost 4 bases and 5 bases respectively, with 18 bases between them. This CDR3 is built from 15 residues. Per germline, CDR1 SGHDT and CDR2 YYEEEE. The CDR3 nucleotides are TGTGCCAGCAGCCCGGGTGTAGGCAAGTCGGAGACCCAGTACTTC. It is translated as CASSPGVGKSETQYF.

The chain has TRBV7-6 and TRBJ2-1; 7 positions match TRBD2. The CDR3 has 15 residues. The germline gives CDR1 SGHVS, CDR2 FNYEAQ. V trimming: 4 bases; J trimming: 7 bases; junction bases outside the gene matches: 10. CDR3 residues: CASSSSGASGNEQFF. DNA for the CDR3: TGTGCCAGCAGCTCCAGCGGGGCGTCTGGGAATGAGCAGTTCTTC. The whole variable domain, remainder taken from reference TRBV7-6 and TRBJ2-1, is GAGVSQSPRYKVTKRGQDVALRCDPISGHVSLYWYRQALGQGPEFLTYFNYEAQQDKSGLPNDRFSAERPEGSISTLTIQRTEQRDSAMYRCASSSSGASGNEQFFGPGTRLTVL.

The CDR3 DNA reads TGCGCCAGCAGGGGGCAGGCGCCTTCCTACGAGCAGTACTTC. The encoded protein is CASRGQAPSYEQYF. The chain links TRBV23-1 to TRBJ2-7; the D gene is possibly TRBD1 (5 bases). TRBV23-1 is an ORF for which the function is uncertain. The CDR3 has 14 amino acids. Trimming cost V 6 bases and J 1 base, with 13 bases left between them.

This chain links TRBV10-3 with TRBJ2-7; D not resolved. V dropped 4 bases and J dropped 0 bases, with 7 bases sitting between them. Germline CDR1 is ENHRY and CDR2 is SYGVKD. The CDR3 runs 13 residues. The CDR3 region is CAISGAGSYEQYF. The CDR3 DNA reads TGTGCCATCAGTGGGGCAGGCTCCTACGAGCAGTACTTC.

This chain joins TRBV5-1 and TRBJ2-7, with 8 bases fitting TRBD1. The germline CDR1 and CDR2 sequences are SGHRS and YFSETQ. The CDR3 is made up of 16 amino acids. The J segment lost 0 bases and the V segment lost 1 base, leaving 6 bases of the junction unmatched. The CDR3 region has the DNA TGCGCCAGCAGCTTGAGAGCAGGGGGCAGCTCCTACGAGCAGTACTTC. Its translation is CASSLRAGGSSYEQYF. Using reference TRBV5-1 and TRBJ2-7 for the parts outside the CDR3, the full variable domain is KAGVTQTPRYLIKTRGQQVTLSCSPISGHRSVSWYQQTPGQGLQFLFEYFSETQRNKGNFPGRFSGRQFSNSRSEMNVSTLELGDSALYLCASSLRAGGSSYEQYFGPGTRLTVT.

CDR3 region: CASSMTSGTRQYF. In nucleotides, the CDR3 is TGTGCCAGCAGCATGACTAGCGGGACCCGGCAGTACTTC. The V and J genes are TRBV5-5 and TRBJ2-7, with 11 bases that match TRBD2. Germline lookup yields CDR1 SGHKS and CDR2 YYEKEE (reference sequence). The CDR3 totals 13 residues. V trimming: 4 bases; J trimming: 9 bases; junction bases outside the gene matches: 6.

V and J are TRBV2 and TRBJ1-1; D not certain. The V end lost 6 bases, the J end lost 1 base, and 3 bases lay between the germline ends. The CDR3 covers 11 residues. The germline V gene has CDR1 SNHLY and CDR2 FYNNEI. CDR3 sequence reads: CASRANTEAFF. The CDR3 DNA sequence: TGTGCCAGCAGGGCGAACACTGAAGCTTTCTTT.

The V and J genes are TRBV27 and TRBJ2-4; TRBD2 aligns across 12 bases. Germline CDR1 MNHEY, CDR2 SMNVEV (reference sequence). After removal of 6 bases from V and 0 bases from J, the junction contained 9 bases not matched to a gene. CDR3 length: 18 residues. In DNA, the CDR3 is TGTGCCAGCAGCTACCCCGGACTAGCGGGAATAGCCAAAAACATTCAGTACTTC. Translated: CASSYPGLAGIAKNIQYF.

In this sample, this clone turned up once. The gene calls are TRBV28 and TRBJ2-7, with a possible D match to TRBD1 (5 bases). The CDR3 covers 16 residues. V was trimmed by 10 bases and J by 0 bases, leaving 22 bases between them. Germline CDR1 reads MDHEN; CDR2 reads SYDVKM. The CDR3 nucleotides read TGTGCCAACCGACATTGGGGCGCCAGGAGCTCCTACGAGCAGTACTTC. Residues: CANRHWGARSSYEQYF.